These T cell receptor beta chains were read from a single sample in a study of shared clonotypes between healthy human individuals. The table came from immunoSEQ multiplex PCR; TCRdb's copy has only in-frame clones and leaves some out. The sample holds fewer than 1 million clones; about 96% are singletons and the top ten take about 0.22%. Sample: naive CD8+ T cells sorted from blood. All receptors come from a man in his thirties or forties in good health. Each CDR3 is given without its conserved first and last residue. Fields, in order: D gene, J gene, V gene, CDR3 protein. The D gene is left open where the match is weak.

>NA|TRBJ2-1|TRBV29-1
SGDLSYNEQF
>NA|TRBJ2-3|TRBV4-3
ASSQVGTDTQY
>TRBD2|TRBJ2-7|TRBV4-3
ASSQDFGTRSYEQY
>NA|TRBJ2-3|TRBV5-6
ASSPRRTVGDTQY
>NA|TRBJ1-5|TRBV9
ASSVGGGANQPQH
>NA|TRBJ2-1|TRBV11-2
ASSLLPALAESSYNEQF
>NA|TRBJ2-7|TRBV7-8
ASSPPGTSYEQY
>NA|TRBJ2-2|TRBV27
ASSPRLSGGENTGELF
>NA|TRBJ1-2|TRBV7-2
ASSLTGPTGEAGYT
>NA|TRBJ2-1|TRBV6-5
ASSLTRYNEQF
>NA|TRBJ1-2|TRBV2
ASSGTAGNYGYT
>NA|TRBJ1-1|TRBV5-6
ASSPGANTEAF
>NA|TRBJ2-7|TRBV10-2
ASRMTGTEQY
>TRBD1|TRBJ1-1|TRBV7-6
ASSRGQIYTEAF
>NA|TRBJ1-2|TRBV28
ASSEISGSSYGYT
>NA|TRBJ1-1|TRBV28
ASSLWTGNTEAF
>TRBD1|TRBJ1-1|TRBV5-6
ASSQGQGKNTEAF
>NA|TRBJ1-3|TRBV16
ASSQSYETNTIY
>TRBD1|TRBJ1-1|TRBV7-9
ASSLTSDRDDTEAF
>NA|TRBJ2-1|TRBV27
ASSLVASSSYNEQF
>NA|TRBJ2-7|TRBV6-1
ASSVYQGYEQY
>NA|TRBJ2-7|TRBV28
ASSYRGGTFGEQY
>TRBD2|TRBJ2-5|TRBV5-1
ASSLAFTGGETQY
>TRBD2|TRBJ2-1|TRBV29-1
SVDGAGGLNEQF
>TRBD1|TRBJ2-6|TRBV5-5
ASSPRDRVRAGANVLT
>NA|TRBJ2-6|TRBV4-1
ASSQTFGANVLT